The 7 T cell receptor beta chains listed next were all sequenced from one sample in a study of control samples from healthy donors and cancer patients. Data came from immunoSEQ multiplex PCR; TCRdb stores just in-frame clones and leaves some out. The sample has roughly 130,000 clones, 80% to 95% seen once; the top ten hold 11%. Material for sequencing was blood. The receptors here all came from a man under 40 in good health.

The gene calls are TRBV6-7 and TRBJ2-1; TRBD2 agrees at 10 bases. TRBV6-7 belongs to the ORF category, with a function that is uncertain. Unmatched junction bases numbered 9, after V lost 1 base and J lost 6 bases. The length of the CDR3 is 17 residues. The CDR3 is CASSYYPLAGTCNEQFF. In DNA form, the CDR3 reads TGTGCCAGCAGTTACTACCCACTAGCGGGAACGTGCAATGAGCAGTTCTTC.

The chain joins TRBV28 to TRBJ1-1, with 8 bases identical to TRBD1. The CDR3 consists of 14 residues. From germline, CDR1 is MDHEN and CDR2 SYDVKM. V was pared by 6 bases and J by 4 bases, with 7 bases of the junction left unmatched. The CDR3 bases are TGTGCCAGCAGCCCCAATACAGGGGGCACTGAAGCTTTCTTT. The encoded protein is CASSPNTGGTEAFF. Using reference TRBV28 and TRBJ1-1 for the parts outside the CDR3, the full variable domain is DVKVTQSSRYLVKRTGEKVFLECVQDMDHENMFWYRQDPGLGLRLIYFSYDVKMKEKGDIPEGYSVSREKKERFSLILESASTNQTSMYLCASSPNTGGTEAFFGQGTRLTVV.

This chain connects TRBV19 to TRBJ2-3, with D possibly matching TRBD2 (6 bases). The germline CDR1 and CDR2 sequences are LNHDA and SQIVND (reference sequence). The CDR3 runs 16 residues. With 8 bases removed from V and 7 bases from J, the gap between germline ends came to 25 bases. The CDR3 loop is CASANSRDWLSHTQYF. CDR3 sequence (DNA): TGTGCCAGTGCCAATTCTCGGGACTGGTTAAGTCATACGCAGTATTTT.

This clone was picked up a small number of times. V usage is TRBV6-1 and J usage is TRBJ2-7; 14 nucleotides align to TRBD2. V lost 4 bases to trimming and J lost 6 bases; unmatched junction nucleotides: 11. CDR1 MNHNS and CDR2 SASEGT come from the germline V gene. The CDR3 sequence is 17 residues long. The CDR3 is CASSARLAGGPGSEQYF. The CDR3 DNA sequence: TGTGCCAGCAGTGCCCGACTAGCGGGAGGGCCGGGTAGCGAGCAGTACTTC.

CDR3 protein: CSVVPSGKAGELFF. CDR3 in DNA: TGCAGCGTTGTTCCTAGCGGGAAGGCCGGGGAGCTGTTTTTT. The chain links TRBV29-1 to TRBJ2-2; TRBD2 matches 9 bases. Trimming took 4 bases from V and 6 from J; bases not matched to a gene: 6. The CDR3 runs to 14 residues. From germline, CDR1 is SQVTM and CDR2 ANQGSEA.

This clone was seen once. J is TRBJ2-7 and V is TRBV6-5; D is unresolved. The V gene lost 0 bases and the J gene lost 3 bases, with 9 bases spanning the gap. The CDR3 runs to 14 residues. In germline, CDR1 is MNHEY, CDR2 SVGAGI. In DNA, the CDR3 is TGTGCCAGCAGTTACTCGCTCAGAGGCTACGAGCAGTACTTC. Encoded protein: CASSYSLRGYEQYF.

The genes are TRBV4-2 and TRBJ2-2; D is unclear. The CDR3 has 13 residues. The V end lost 1 base, the J end lost 2 bases, and 2 bases lay between the germline ends. Germline-derived CDR1 and CDR2 are LGHNA and YNFKEQ. CDR3 residues: CASSQGNTGELFF. The CDR3 bases are TGTGCCAGCAGCCAAGGAAACACCGGGGAGCTGTTTTTT.